These 16 T cell receptor beta chains originate from one sample sequenced in a study of T cell responses to AZD1222 COVID-19 vaccine. Sequenced by immunoSEQ multiplex PCR; TCRdb stores in-frame clones only, minus some. Altogether about 140,000 clones are present, about nine tenths being singletons, with the ten largest covering 4.7%. The starting material was peripheral blood, obtained on day 0 of AZD1222 vaccination. These TCRs come from an adult in good health.

This sequence joins TRBV27 and TRBJ1-6, with D hard to call. Germline values: CDR1 MNHEY, CDR2 SMNVEV (reference sequence). The CDR3 has 13 residues. Trimming removed 2 bases from V and 10 bases from J, with 9 bases in between. CDR3 protein: CASSLGVKSPLHF. CDR3 coding DNA: TGTGCCAGCAGTTTAGGGGTAAAGTCACCCCTCCACTTT.

The rearrangement joins TRBV18 to TRBJ1-1; a possible D gene is TRBD1 (5 bases). Germline V lookup: CDR1 KGHSH, CDR2 LQKENI. CDR3 length: 15 amino acids. Deletions cut 0 bases from V and 9 bases from J, with 17 bases between. CDR3 sequence: CASSPPWRGVGKAFF. CDR3 nucleotides: TGTGCCAGCTCACCACCCTGGAGGGGAGTCGGGAAAGCTTTCTTT.

This sequence joins TRBV18 and TRBJ1-2, with D perhaps matching TRBD1 (5 bases). This CDR3 spans 15 amino acids. Per germline, CDR1 KGHSH and CDR2 LQKENI. The V gene lost 3 bases and the J gene lost 4 bases, with 15 bases spanning the gap. As DNA, the CDR3 is TGTGCCAGCTCACCGGGAATTAGGGACCCCTATGGCTACACCTTC. Translating gives CASSPGIRDPYGYTF. Based on the CDR3 plus reference TRBV18 and TRBJ1-2, the full variable domain is NAGVMQNPRHLVRRRGQEARLRCSPMKGHSHVYWYRQLPEEGLKFMVYLQKENIIDESGMPKERFSAEFPKEGPSILRIQQVVRGDSAAYFCASSPGIRDPYGYTFGSGTRLTVV.

This sequence joins TRBV2 and TRBJ1-1; D is undetermined. CDR1 is SNHLY and CDR2 is FYNNEI in the germline V gene. Trimming left V 7 bases short and J 0 bases short, with 9 bases between. The CDR3 sequence is 13 residues long. The CDR3 coding sequence is TGTGCCAGCAAAACGGGCTTGAACACTGAAGCTTTCTTT. Translating gives CASKTGLNTEAFF.

V is TRBV12-3 or TRBV12-4 and J is TRBJ1-1; 7 positions agree with TRBD1. This CDR3 has 13 amino acids. Trimming cost V 11 bases and J 4 bases; bases outside gene matches: 10. CDR3 DNA: TGTGCCTGTAACAGGGGAAGTGGCACTGAAGCTTTCTTT. Translation gives CACNRGSGTEAFF.

The gene calls are TRBV6-5 and TRBJ1-2, with 10 bases aligning to TRBD1. Germline V CDR1 and CDR2: MNHEY, SVGAGI. V shed 2 bases and J 8 bases; nucleotides not matched to a gene: 2. The CDR3 has 13 amino acids. The CDR3 loop reads CASSYGTGVGYTF. The CDR3 DNA reads as TGTGCCAGCAGTTACGGGACAGGGGTAGGCTACACCTTC.

This clone was seen just once. V is TRBV6-5 and J is TRBJ2-7; D is possibly TRBD1 or TRBD2 (5 bases each). This CDR3 contains 14 residues. Trimming shortened V by 5 bases and J by 0 bases, and 11 bases separated the two germline ends. Per germline, CDR1 MNHEY and CDR2 SVGAGI. The CDR3 loop reads CASSTGDVSYEQYF. The CDR3 DNA sequence: TGTGCCAGCAGTACTGGGGACGTCTCCTACGAGCAGTACTTC.

The chain carries TRBV19 and TRBJ1-1, with D tentatively TRBD1 (5 bases). Germline loops: CDR1 LNHDA, CDR2 SQIVND (reference sequence). The ends were cut back, 5 bases at V and 1 base at J, with 11 bases in the middle. The length of the CDR3 is 14 residues. This CDR3 reads CASSLWGENTEAFF. CDR3 nucleotide sequence: TGTGCCAGTAGTCTCTGGGGGGAGAACACTGAAGCTTTCTTT.

J is TRBJ1-2 and V is TRBV20-1; D is unclear. The CDR3 is 11 residues long. Trimming stripped 3 bases from V and 8 bases from J, with 10 bases between. Germline CDR1 is DFQATT and CDR2 is SNEGSKA (reference sequence). The CDR3, as DNA: TGCAGTGCTAGGGCACTGCGGGGCTACACCTTC. Translation: CSARALRGYTF.

The chain joins TRBV4-1 to TRBJ2-6; D is uncertain. Germline assignment: CDR1 MGHRA and CDR2 YSYEKL. Trimming cost V 3 bases and J 0 bases, with 6 bases left between them. The CDR3 contains 15 residues. CDR3: CASSQVGSGANVLTF. The CDR3 DNA is TGCGCCAGCAGCCAGGTAGGCTCTGGGGCCAACGTCCTGACTTTC.

This chain connects TRBV4-2 to TRBJ2-7; TRBD1 matches 9 bases. Germline V CDR1 and CDR2: LGHNA, YNFKEQ. Trimming at V came to 5 bases and at J to 2 bases, leaving 7 bases not matched to a gene. The CDR3 has 15 residues. CDR3 DNA sequence: TGTGCCAGCAGCATCACAGGGGGCATTACCTACGAGCAGTACTTC. Translating gives CASSITGGITYEQYF.

J is TRBJ1-1 and V is TRBV19; D is ambiguous. The CDR3 is 15 residues long. V lost 1 base and J 0 bases, leaving 9 bases between the germline ends. Germline V lookup: CDR1 LNHDA, CDR2 SQIVND (reference sequence). CDR3 nucleotide sequence: TGTGCCAGTAGTATAGGAAGAAATATGAACACTGAAGCTTTCTTT. It specifies CASSIGRNMNTEAFF.

This clone was seen once. Written as DNA, the CDR3 is TGTGCCAGCAGTTTATCCGGGACACAGAACACTGAAGCTTTCTTT. This codes for CASSLSGTQNTEAFF. The rearrangement joins TRBV27 to TRBJ1-1; D is perhaps TRBD1 (6 bases). This CDR3 contains 15 residues. Trimming took off 0 bases at V and 1 base at J, with 9 bases between the two ends. Per the germline V gene, CDR1 is MNHEY and CDR2 is SMNVEV (reference sequence).

V and J are TRBV29-1 and TRBJ2-1; D is perhaps TRBD1 (6 bases). The CDR3 is 12 residues long. The V and J ends lost 7 bases and 9 bases respectively, with 16 bases between them. The V gene's germline CDR1 is SQVTM and CDR2 ANQGSEA. The CDR3 sequence: CSGHRELGEQFF. DNA of the CDR3: TGCAGCGGTCACAGGGAGCTAGGTGAGCAGTTCTTC.

The chain joins TRBV2 to TRBJ2-2; no definite D call. This CDR3 spans 15 amino acids. V gave up 5 bases and J gave up 3 bases, with 13 bases separating them. CDR1 and CDR2 (germline): SNHLY, FYNNEI. This chain's CDR3 is CASSRQSQDTGELFF. In DNA, the CDR3 is TGTGCCAGCAGTCGCCAAAGTCAGGACACCGGGGAGCTGTTTTTT.

V and J are TRBV29-1 and TRBJ2-4, with 10 positions matching TRBD2. J gave up 7 bases and V 7 bases, and 7 bases lay outside the gene matches. Germline CDR1 and CDR2: SQVTM and ANQGSEA. There are 13 residues in the CDR3. CDR3 in amino acids: CSATGLATNIQYF. The CDR3 bases are TGCAGCGCTACGGGACTAGCGACGAACATTCAGTACTTC.